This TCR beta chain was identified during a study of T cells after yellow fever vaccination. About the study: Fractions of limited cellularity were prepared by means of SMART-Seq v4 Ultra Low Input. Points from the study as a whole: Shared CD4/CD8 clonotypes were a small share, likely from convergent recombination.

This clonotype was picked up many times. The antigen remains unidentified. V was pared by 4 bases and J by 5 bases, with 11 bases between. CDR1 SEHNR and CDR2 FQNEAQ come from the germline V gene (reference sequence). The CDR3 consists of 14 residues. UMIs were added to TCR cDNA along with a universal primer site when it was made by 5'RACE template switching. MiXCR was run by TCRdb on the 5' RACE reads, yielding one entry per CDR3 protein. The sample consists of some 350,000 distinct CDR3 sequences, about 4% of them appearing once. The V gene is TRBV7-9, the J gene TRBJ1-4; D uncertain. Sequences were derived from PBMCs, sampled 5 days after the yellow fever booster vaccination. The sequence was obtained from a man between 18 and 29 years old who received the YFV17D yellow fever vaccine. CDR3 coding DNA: TGTGCCAGCAGCTCTACACTCTGGAATGAAAAACTGTTTTTT. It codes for CASSSTLWNEKLFF.